The subject of this entry is one T cell receptor beta chain. This CDR3 region has 13 residues. Trimming pared 2 bases from V and 2 bases from J, leaving 7 bases between. Per germline, CDR1 MNHEY and CDR2 SVGEGT. How the authors handled the data: Estimated nucleated cell counts came from reference gene primer amplification. TCRdb keeps only in-frame clones here, not all; method: immunoSEQ multiplex PCR. The V and J calls and clone size are taken from that table; D and trimming were inferred from the DNA. The sample shows about 270,000 clones, about 88% of them seen only once. Participants reported their clinical history, and cohort assignment relied on those reports. The data are from a study of blood T cell repertoires in COVID-19. Study overall: Acute and convalescent COVID-19 samples came from the United States, Italy and Spain. T cells, B-cell-depleted T cells, or PBMCs provided the cDNA or gDNA that served as material.

The receptor's source is a woman between 50 and 59 years old who had recovered from COVID-19. Sequenced: PBMCs or T cells enriched from blood (not recorded which). The rearrangement links TRBV6-2 or TRBV6-3 to TRBJ2-7; D unresolved. The CDR3 sequence: CASSYPTPYEQYF. The CDR3 DNA sequence: TGTGCCAGCAGTTACCCCACTCCCTACGAGCAGTACTTC.